This T cell receptor beta chain is drawn from a study of shared clonotypes between healthy human individuals. General observations from the study: A few donors had about 5% of their naive CD4 clonotypes in common.

A note on this clone: What it binds is not known. A read error may account for a junction end that differs from germline.

Each sorted subset replicate got 200 ng genomic DNA, about 33,000 genomes. The protocol was immunoSEQ multiplex PCR, while the TCRdb copy is restricted to in-frame clones and leaves out a portion. The profile shows 2 million to 2.5 million clones, over 90% of them singletons. Germline V gene lookup returns CDR1 SNHLY and CDR2 FYNNEI. This CDR3 is built from 15 residues. Division of CD4+ cells produced a CD45RA+ naive subset and a CD45RA-negative memory subset. The specimen sequenced was naive CD4+ T cells from PBMCs. Documented subset: CD45RA+ positively selected. The chain combines TRBV2 with TRBJ2-5; 7 bases are a match to TRBD1. This clonotype was obtained from a young man in good health. Some clones in this sample may be carry-over from other donors' samples. CDR3 region: CASSGILTGQGTQYF. The CDR3 DNA is TGTGCCAGCAGCGGAATACTGACAGGGCAAGGGACCCAGTACTTC.